Below, one T cell receptor (beta chain) is given with its context. This clonotype was seen a few times. Its antigen remains unidentified. Base qualities were left out, and no much larger clone turns up one base away. These data come from a study of breast tumors, draining lymph nodes, adjacent tissues (dated by TCRdb to the mid-2010s). In terms of the full investigation: TCR beta repertoires were compared across tumor, adjacent nontumor tissue and axillary lymph nodes obtained from breast cancer patients. The study was designed to assess the relationships and possible T-cell exchange between tumor, surrounding tissue and draining lymph node repertoires in human breast cancer. The investigation overall reported the following: Tumor T-cell repertoires showed less diversity than lymph node repertoires and more diversity than nontumor tissue repertoires, and tumor T-cell repertoires showed preferential V and J gene usage. Rather than being directly demonstrated, the conclusion that tumor T cells originate in lymph nodes was presented as consistent with a hypothesis. The similarity between tumor and nontumor tissue repertoires was significantly greater in luminal-like breast cancer than in basal-like breast cancer. The data were considered consistent with the idea that most tumor T cells come from the lymph node and then expand in tumor tissue.

The lymph node samples were taken from the axillary draining lymph nodes of breast cancer patients. V is trimmed back by 2 bases and J by 3 bases, and the junction contains 11 bases that no gene match accounts for. Reading from cysteine to phenylalanine, the CDR3 counts 18 amino acids. Here the CDR3 DNA is all that survives: 54 bases in frame from base 1. This sample was sequenced with an Illumina HiSeq 2000. Multiplex PCR amplification was used to build the TCR beta chain libraries. High-throughput sequencing was used to analyze the amplified TCR beta chain products. Starting from the raw public reads, TCRdb applied fastp trimming at Q25, assembled clones with MiXCR and retained in-frame beta chains. Rows are unified per CDR3 protein, each entry keeping the most common DNA and genes. The sample table contains about 89,000 distinct CDR3 sequences; only one count was recorded for around 30% of them. The biggest ten clones account for 8.1% of the sample.

The clonotype originates from a female donor with breast cancer. Some clones in this sample may be carry-over from other donors' samples. The chain links TRBV12-3 or TRBV12-4 with TRBJ2-2; 8 central nucleotides agree with TRBD2. The source material was axillary lymph node tissue. Here is the DNA: TGTGCCAGCAGTTTAAGTGGTCCCGGGAGGGTGGACACCGGGGAGCTGTTTTTT. Its product reads: CASSLSGPGRVDTGELFF.